This T cell receptor beta chain emerged from a study of T cell responses to AZD1222 COVID-19 vaccine. Findings and caveats of the study: No day 14 peak samples; only post-peak repertoires were characterized. Dominant CD4 TCR responses targeted spike regions 160-218 and 743-854. A mostly white British donor set with more females was recruited, and clonal diversity was possibly underestimated.

As for this clone: Its antigen is as yet unknown.

The data were produced by immunoSEQ multiplex PCR, yet TCRdb's version contains in-frame clones alone and is incomplete. Of 20,000 or so clones listed, around 82% are singletons. This clonotype was obtained from an adult who received the AZD1222 COVID-19 vaccine. The source was peripheral blood, collected 28 days after the second AZD1222 dose.

For the CDR3, the DNA is TGTGCCAGCAGCTATAGCGGGAGGATCTACGAGCAGTACTTC. Translated, it gives CASSYSGRIYEQYF. The genes are TRBV5-6 and TRBJ2-7, with 10 bases lining up with TRBD2. Germline lookup yields CDR1 SGHDT and CDR2 YYEEEE. The CDR3 is made up of 14 amino acids. The V segment lost 3 bases and the J segment 3 bases; nucleotides outside the gene matches: 3.